The clone carrying this T cell receptor (beta chain) was seen a handful of times. The antigen remains unidentified. Germline V lookup: CDR1 SGHNT, CDR2 YYREEE (reference sequence). V lost 2 bases and J lost 1, with 4 bases in between. There are 14 residues in the CDR3. A single record per CDR3 protein comes from TCRdb applying MiXCR to the RT-PCR reads. This sample has about 310,000 distinct CDR3 sequences, with 22% found just once. The data stem from a study of response to subunit inactivated influenza vaccine. Whole-study results and caveats: The authors proposed limited new T cell recruitment per seasonal influenza vaccination.

The specimen was PBMCs from blood, collected approximately 22 months after vaccination. V and J are TRBV5-4 and TRBJ2-6; the D is unclear. The TCR was taken from a man between 50 and 70 years old who received an inactivated influenza vaccine. CDR3 nucleotides: TGTGCCAGCAGCTTTCAGTCTGGGGCCAACGTCCTGACTTTC. This translates into CASSFQSGANVLTF.